This record looks at one T cell receptor beta chain sequence and its context. Antigen specificity is unknown. Stated treatment: approximately nine-day PBMC culture with coronavirus spike peptide pools or control peptides (ViraFEST assay). Two million PBMCs were grown per well alongside about 10 IU/ml IL-2 and around 9.6 ug/ml peptide pools. Days 3 and 7 saw half the medium replaced with fresh IL-2 medium. The data were obtained in a study of vaccination and CD4 T cells after COVID-19. Overall study: Samples taken post-COVID came a median around 96 days after diagnosis, ranging from 35 to 161.

Oncomine TCR Beta short-read sequencing was applied to DNA from cultured CD4+ T cells. TCRdb re-called the PCR reads with MiXCR, one entry per CDR3 protein. The sample consists of about 17,000 distinct CDR3 sequences, roughly 41% of them appearing once. Germline trimming cut 7 bases from V and 1 base from J; bases unmatched to any gene: 11. This CDR3 is 15 amino acids long. Germline V CDR1 and CDR2: GTSNPN, SVGIG (reference sequence). The sequence derives from a human donor who received a COVID-19 vaccine. The source was CD4+ T cells from blood, cultured in vitro, collected before SARS-CoV-2 vaccination. The V call is TRBV30, the J call TRBJ1-1, with TRBD1 matching over 8 bases. CDR3 coding DNA: TGTGCCTTTAGGACAGGGAGGATCTGGAACACTGAAGCTTTCTTT. Translation: CAFRTGRIWNTEAFF.